The 19 T cell receptor beta chains below were found in one sample sequenced in a study of blood T cells in healthy people across ages. A second about 6 to 12 cycle PCR used barcoded and J-beta primers. From the 5' RACE reads, TCRdb called clonotypes with MiXCR, one entry per CDR3 protein. Among hundreds of thousands of distinct CDR3 sequences listed, about 56% were seen once. The source material was blood. These TCRs come from a man aged 35 to 55 in good health.

Note on this clonotype: The junction shows a germline mismatch at one end, possibly a read error. The chain couples TRBV6-5 to TRBJ1-2; possibly TRBD1 for D (5 bases). CDR1 MNHEY and CDR2 SVGAGI come from the germline V gene. The CDR3 runs 14 residues. For the CDR3, the DNA is TGTGCCAGCAGGCAGGGTTTAGCTAACTATGACTACACCTTC. Translation gives CASRQGLANYDYTF.

This clonotype was counted a single time. The V gene is TRBV4-1, the J gene TRBJ2-3, with D perhaps matching TRBD2 (5 bases). Trimming left V 6 bases short and J 3 bases short, with 16 bases between. CDR1 is MGHRA and CDR2 is YSYEKL in the germline V gene. CDR3 size: 15 residues. Here the CDR3 reads CASSPGLISTDTQYF. The CDR3 coding sequence is TGCGCCAGCAGTCCCGGACTTATAAGTACAGATACGCAGTATTTT.

The rearrangement uses TRBV7-3 and TRBJ2-1; D not certain. V was cut by 3 bases and J by 2 bases, with 14 bases left in between. The germline V gene has CDR1 SGHTA and CDR2 FQGTGA. The CDR3 contains 16 residues. This CDR3 is CASSFSLARTYNEQFF. CDR3 nucleotide sequence: TGTGCCAGCAGCTTTTCCTTGGCGAGGACCTACAATGAGCAGTTCTTC.

The J gene is TRBJ2-7, the V gene TRBV12-5; no reliable D call. The germline gives CDR1 LGHNT, CDR2 FRNRAP. V was trimmed by 6 bases and J by 5 bases, leaving 17 bases between them. The CDR3 is 14 amino acids. CDR3 sequence (DNA): TGTGCTAGTGGGTTCCAAGCGTTTGAGGACGAGCAGTACTTC. The encoded protein is CASGFQAFEDEQYF. The whole variable domain, filled in from reference TRBV12-5 and TRBJ2-7, reads DARVTQTPRHKVTEMGQEVTMRCQPILGHNTVFWYRQTMMQGLELLAYFRNRAPLDDSGMPKDRFSAEMPDATLATLKIQPSEPRDSAVYFCASGFQAFEDEQYFGPGTRLTVT.

The rearrangement links TRBV4-1 to TRBJ2-1; 9 positions agree with TRBD2. Looked up from germline, CDR1 is MGHRA and CDR2 is YSYEKL. This CDR3 spans 15 amino acids. J gave up 4 bases and V 1 base, and 2 bases lay outside the gene matches. Here the CDR3 reads CASSQGLAVYNEQFF. The CDR3 region has the DNA TGCGCCAGCAGCCAAGGACTAGCGGTATACAATGAGCAGTTCTTC.

The chain combines TRBV4-3 with TRBJ1-4; 10 bases fit TRBD1. The CDR3 has 16 residues. J was trimmed by 7 bases and V by 4 bases; bases with no gene match: 9. The germline gives CDR1 LGHNA, CDR2 YSLEER. The CDR3 here is CASSRGDRGRGEKLFF. CDR3 DNA: TGCGCCAGCAGCCGAGGGGACAGGGGTCGAGGTGAAAAACTGTTTTTT.

As for this clonotype: Relative to the germline gene, one junction end is altered; a read error may explain this. This chain connects TRBV20-1 to TRBJ2-1, with D unclear. The CDR3 sequence is 9 residues long. From germline, CDR1 is DFQATT and CDR2 SNEGSKA (reference sequence). CDR3 sequence: CSANYEQFF. For the CDR3, the DNA is TGCAGCGCTAACTATGAGCAGTTCTTC.

This clonotype was observed a single time. The chain carries TRBV27 and TRBJ2-7, with a possible D match to TRBD2 (5 bases). Germline V gene sequence: CDR1 MNHEY, CDR2 SMNVEV (reference sequence). The CDR3 is 14 amino acids. V gave up 4 bases and J gave up 5 bases, with 15 bases separating them. The CDR3 reads CASSSSGVPHEQYF. CDR3 DNA sequence: TGTGCCAGCAGTTCCTCCGGGGTCCCCCACGAGCAGTACTTC.

This clonotype was recorded a few times. The DNA for the CDR3 is TGTGCCAGCAGCCCGCGCGGGGTTGAGGAGCGGGGGTCCGGGGAGCTGTTTTTT. It codes for CASSPRGVEERGSGELFF. This chain uses TRBV11-2 with TRBJ2-2; 8 bases agree with TRBD2. The CDR3 spans 18 residues. Unmatched junction bases numbered 17, after V lost 5 bases and J lost 6 bases. CDR1 is SGHAT and CDR2 is FQNNGV in the germline V gene.

The chain combines TRBV7-8 with TRBJ1-4, with unresolved D. The ends were cut back, 1 base at V and 5 bases at J, with 11 bases in the middle. This CDR3 comprises 15 residues. Germline V gene data show CDR1 as SGHVS and CDR2 as FQNEAQ. CDR3 coding DNA: TGTGCCAGCAGCTTAGGGCGCAGCCTGAATGAAAAACTGTTTTTT. Translated: CASSLGRSLNEKLFF.

There are a few counts of this clonotype. The rearrangement uses TRBV7-2 and TRBJ1-2; D might be TRBD1 (6 bases). V was clipped by 7 bases and J by 0 bases, with 15 bases between them. CDR3 size: 15 residues. CDR1 and CDR2 (germline): SGHTA, FQGNSA. Here the CDR3 DNA reads TGTGCCAGCAACCTAGGGGGTCCAACTAACTATGGCTACACCTTC. Encoded protein: CASNLGGPTNYGYTF.

The V call is TRBV10-3, the J call TRBJ2-4; 10 bases are shared with TRBD1. This CDR3 spans 15 amino acids. The germline V gene has CDR1 ENHRY and CDR2 SYGVKD. Trimming took 3 bases from V and 5 from J; bases not matched to a gene: 4. CDR3 nucleotides: TGTGCCATCAGTGAATCCGGGACAGGGGAAAACATTCAGTACTTC. This gives the protein CAISESGTGENIQYF.

The chain links TRBV18 to TRBJ2-3; 9 nucleotides align to TRBD2. The CDR3 has 15 amino acids. J was trimmed by 2 bases and V by 3 bases; bases with no gene match: 3. The V gene's germline CDR1 is KGHSH and CDR2 LQKENI. CDR3 sequence: CASSPSGSYTDTQYF. The DNA for the CDR3 is TGTGCCAGCTCACCTAGCGGGAGTTACACAGATACGCAGTATTTT.

This clonotype came up a few times. The CDR3 protein is CSAETSGRNEQYF. The CDR3 DNA is TGCAGCGCCGAGACTAGCGGGAGAAACGAGCAGTACTTC. The rearrangement links TRBV29-1 to TRBJ2-7; 12 nucleotides line up with TRBD2. The CDR3 has 13 residues. The J segment lost 5 bases and the V segment lost 7 bases, leaving 6 bases of the junction unmatched. Germline V gives CDR1 SQVTM, CDR2 ANQGSEA.

This clonotype was detected only a few times. The rearrangement links TRBV12-3 or TRBV12-4 to TRBJ2-3; 10 bases fit TRBD2. The CDR3 length is 16 residues. The junction had 9 bases not matched to a gene; V was cut back by 3 bases and J by 6 bases. This CDR3 reads CASSLFASGSSDTQYF. CDR3 in DNA: TGTGCCAGCAGTTTGTTTGCTAGCGGGAGTTCGGATACGCAGTATTTT.

This chain connects TRBV25-1 to TRBJ2-7; D not resolved. Trimming cost V 7 bases and J 6 bases, with 10 bases left between them. Per the germline V gene, CDR1 is MGHDK and CDR2 is SYGVNS. CDR3 length: 11 amino acids. The CDR3 loop is CASKRASEQYF. The CDR3 DNA reads as TGTGCCAGCAAAAGGGCCTCCGAGCAGTACTTC.

The chain recombines TRBV6-1 with TRBJ2-1; D gene unclear. Trimming took off 4 bases at V and 4 bases at J, with 8 bases between the two ends. The CDR3 is 13 amino acids. Per the germline V gene, CDR1 is MNHNS and CDR2 is SASEGT. The CDR3 loop is CASSVLSYNEQFF. In DNA form, the CDR3 reads TGTGCCAGCAGTGTCTTGTCGTACAATGAGCAGTTCTTC.

V is TRBV7-2 and J is TRBJ2-1; D is possibly TRBD1 or TRBD2 (6 bases each). The J call may not be correct, given that the DNA end is closer to TRBJ2-7. The germline V gene encodes CDR1 SGHTA and CDR2 FQGNSA. The CDR3 sequence is 15 residues long. The CDR3 coding sequence is TGTGCCAGCAGTAGAGGGGGGAGCTCCTACAATGAGCAGTACTTC. Encoded protein: CASSRGGSSYNEQYF.

The table lists this clonotype with a few counts. This chain links TRBV6-5 with TRBJ1-2; D is perhaps TRBD1 (6 bases). This CDR3 region has 15 residues. CDR1 is MNHEY, CDR2 SVGAGI, per germline. V was shortened by 2 bases and J by 0 bases, with 10 bases between the two germline ends. CDR3 sequence: CASSYTRTANYGYTF. Here the CDR3 DNA reads TGTGCCAGCAGTTACACTCGGACAGCTAACTATGGCTACACCTTC.